One and the same sample provided the 7 T cell receptor beta chains below, sequenced in a study of blood T cells in healthy people across ages. Primers used in a second PCR of roughly 6 to 11 cycles were a sample-barcoded 5' primer and a J-beta primer mix. One entry per CDR3 protein results from TCRdb running MiXCR on the 5' RACE reads. The sample holds about 800,000 distinct CDR3 sequences; 20% to 25% are singletons and the top ten take roughly 3.8%. These data were also reused for a study on T cells of mothers and their children.

The sequenced material came from blood. The receptors were sampled from a boy aged 10-17 years in good health.

This clonotype was seen ten or more times. The V call is TRBV6-6, the J call TRBJ2-7; 10 nucleotides line up with TRBD1. The CDR3 contains 16 residues. The V and J ends lost 1 base and 6 bases, in that order; junction bases with no gene match: 9. CDR1 and CDR2 (germline): MNHNY, SVGAGI (reference sequence). The CDR3 region has the DNA TGTGCCAGCAGTTACTTGGGGACAGGGGTTCTTGGCGAGCAGTACTTC. Translating gives CASSYLGTGVLGEQYF.

V and J are TRBV4-3 and TRBJ2-1, with 7 bases fitting TRBD1. V was pared by 4 bases and J by 2 bases, with 8 bases of the junction left unmatched. The CDR3 contains 16 residues. CDR1 and CDR2 from the germline V gene are LGHNA and YSLEER. The CDR3 DNA is TGCGCCAGCAGCCCGTCGACAGGGCCCACCTACAATGAGCAGTTCTTC. Its protein is CASSPSTGPTYNEQFF.

This clonotype was counted many times. This chain joins TRBV2 and TRBJ2-4, with a possible D match to TRBD2 (7 bases). The CDR3 totals 13 residues. In germline, CDR1 is SNHLY, CDR2 FYNNEI. The V end was cut by 7 bases, the J end by 9 bases, with 16 bases between. CDR3 loop: CASTGGPSSIQYF. DNA for the CDR3: TGTGCCAGCACCGGGGGGCCGAGTAGCATTCAGTACTTC.

The chain recombines TRBV27 with TRBJ2-3; 7 bases line up with TRBD2. CDR1 and CDR2 (germline): MNHEY, SMNVEV (reference sequence). Germline trimming cut 6 bases from V and 4 bases from J; bases unmatched to any gene: 10. CDR3 length: 15 amino acids. The CDR3 sequence is CASSRKRGISDTQYF. In nucleotides, the CDR3 is TGTGCCAGCAGCCGAAAGCGGGGTATTTCAGATACGCAGTATTTT.

The rearrangement joins TRBV15 to TRBJ2-3; D remains ambiguous. Germline assignment: CDR1 LNHNV and CDR2 YYDKDF (reference sequence). CDR3 length: 16 amino acids. Trimming cost V 2 bases and J 0 bases, with 12 bases left between them. The CDR3 coding sequence is TGTGCCACCAGCAGACCATGGGCCCCTAGCACAGATACGCAGTATTTT. As protein: CATSRPWAPSTDTQYF.

The rearrangement joins TRBV28 to TRBJ2-4; possible D gene TRBD2, 5 bases. In germline, CDR1 is MDHEN, CDR2 SYDVKM. The CDR3 spans 15 residues. V was clipped by 4 bases and J by 0 bases, with 10 bases between them. The CDR3 reads CASSSAELAKNIQYF. In DNA form, the CDR3 reads TGTGCCAGCAGTTCAGCGGAACTAGCCAAAAACATTCAGTACTTC.

Only one count was recorded for this clonotype. This chain links TRBV29-1 with TRBJ2-2; either TRBD1 or TRBD2 may supply D (6 bases each). CDR3 size: 12 residues. Trimming pared 8 bases from V and 8 bases from J, leaving 15 bases between. Per germline, CDR1 SQVTM and CDR2 ANQGSEA. This chain's CDR3 is CSSRRGEGELFF. Here the CDR3 DNA reads TGCAGCTCGCGGAGGGGGGAGGGGGAGCTGTTTTTT.